This TCR beta chain is drawn from a study of molecular identifiers for immune sequencing clone quantification. About the study: Split five ways in replicates, RNA from around 18,000 or 91,000 naive CD8 cells had four portions sequenced.

It was with previously described methods and listed TCR primers that bulk TCR libraries were made. TCRdb itself ran the PCR reads through MiXCR, one entry per CDR3 protein. The table includes about 500,000 distinct CDR3 sequences, about a fifth detected once. Whole-study findings and limits: Clonotypes topping 20 RNA copies carried over 99% of effector molecules but under 1% of naive ones.

Looked up from germline, CDR1 is MGHRA and CDR2 is YSYEKL. The CDR3 runs to 16 residues. Trimming cost V 0 bases and J 4 bases; bases outside gene matches: 2. Concerning this clonotype itself: Its antigen remains unknown.

The V and J genes are TRBV4-1 and TRBJ2-1; TRBD2 aligns across 11 bases. This receptor was taken from a human donor in good health. Some libraries in this study had Jurkat cell RNA spiked in. Sequenced material: naive CD8+ T cells from blood, with Jurkat cell RNA spiked in. Subset in this sample: FACS-sorted CD8+CD4-CCR7+CD45RA+ naive T cells. For the CDR3, the DNA is TGCGCCAGCAGCCAAGAAAGACTAGCGGGGTACAATGAGCAGTTCTTC. It translates to CASSQERLAGYNEQFF.